This T cell receptor (beta chain) was sequenced during a study of T cells in Graves' hyperthyroidism and ophthalmopathy. The wider study: The authors collected peripheral blood at initial diagnosis, before any treatment.

TCR beta CDR3 sequences were amplified from RNA transcripts. Researchers ran a first-round RT-PCR on the TCR CDR3 using the HTBI primer set. MiXCR, run by TCRdb on the multiplex PCR reads, gives a single entry per CDR3 protein. The data hold approximately 400,000 distinct CDR3 sequences, with approximately 18% observed a single time. The CDR3 covers 12 residues. The V gene's germline CDR1 is DFQATT and CDR2 SNEGSKA (reference sequence). Deletions cut 0 bases from V and 1 base from J, with 4 bases between. Approximately 9.3 ml of fresh peripheral blood supplied the PBMCs. The sample was blood. This receptor was obtained from a man aged 18 to 29 with Graves' ophthalmopathy. This sequence joins TRBV20-1 and TRBJ2-7; D is unresolved. In nucleotides, the CDR3 is TGCAGTGCTAGAGACGTATCCTACGAGCAGTACTTC. Its translation: CSARDVSYEQYF.